Shown below are 27 T cell receptor beta chains from a single sample sequenced in a study of shared clonotypes between healthy human individuals. The assay was immunoSEQ multiplex PCR, and TCRdb's table has in-frame clones only and misses some. The sample holds about 990,000 clones, 75% to 80% seen once. Material: memory CD4+ T cells from PBMCs. The subset here: CD45RA-negative fraction. Receptors were obtained from a man between 18 and 35 years old in good health. Some clones in this sample may be carry-over from other donors' samples.

This clone was observed a handful of times. This chain joins TRBV4-1 and TRBJ1-4; TRBD1 agrees at 9 bases. Per the germline V gene, CDR1 is MGHRA and CDR2 is YSYEKL. Trimming at V came to 0 bases and at J to 3 bases, leaving 5 bases not matched to a gene. The CDR3 is 17 amino acids. The chain's CDR3 is CASSQDPDRGSNEKLFF. CDR3 nucleotide sequence: TGCGCCAGCAGCCAAGACCCAGACAGGGGGTCTAATGAAAAACTGTTTTTT.

V and J are TRBV9 and TRBJ1-5; 7 bases line up with TRBD1. CDR3 length: 14 residues. The trim removed 2 bases at V and 6 bases at J, leaving 5 bases unmatched. CDR1 SGDLS and CDR2 YYNGEE come from the germline V gene. CDR3 in DNA: TGTGCCAGCAGCGTCACAGGGGAGGGTCAGCCCCAGCATTTT. Encoded protein: CASSVTGEGQPQHF.

The DNA for the CDR3 is TGTGCCAGCAGCTTAGGAAGTAGCGGGAGGGCCTACGAGCAGTACTTC. Protein: CASSLGSSGRAYEQYF. The chain carries TRBV11-1 and TRBJ2-7; 11 bases agree with TRBD2. The V gene's germline CDR1 is SGHAT and CDR2 FQDESV (reference sequence). The ends lost 1 base at V and 2 bases at J; junction bases unmatched: 4. The CDR3 contains 16 residues.

CDR3 in amino acids: CASIPYLQTGELFF. The CDR3 nucleotides are TGTGCCAGCATTCCCTACCTTCAAACCGGGGAGCTGTTTTTT. The chain combines TRBV2 with TRBJ2-2; no definite D call. Trimming shortened V by 7 bases and J by 5 bases, and 14 bases separated the two germline ends. The CDR3 loop spans 14 amino acids. Germline V gene data show CDR1 as SNHLY and CDR2 as FYNNEI. The full variable domain, rest sourced from reference TRBV2 and TRBJ2-2, is EPEVTQTPSHQVTQMGQEVILRCVPISNHLYFYWYRQILGQKVEFLVSFYNNEISEKSEIFDDQFSVERPDGSNFTLKIRSTKLEDSAMYFCASIPYLQTGELFFGEGSRLTVL.

The chain joins TRBV6-5 to TRBJ1-2; the match to TRBD1 covers 9 bases. The V and J ends lost 7 bases and 7 bases, in that order; junction bases with no gene match: 7. CDR3 length equals 13 residues. The germline V gene has CDR1 MNHEY and CDR2 SVGAGI. The CDR3 coding sequence is TGTGCCAGCACAACCGGGACAGGGATTGGCTACACCTTC. Translated, it gives CASTTGTGIGYTF.

The V call is TRBV5-1, the J call TRBJ2-3; 16 bases are shared with TRBD2. CDR3 length: 17 residues. Germline CDR1 SGHRS, CDR2 YFSETQ. V lost 3 bases and J lost 6; bases outside the gene matches: 7. The CDR3, as DNA: TGCGCCAGCAGCTACGGGACTAGCGGGAGGGCCATCGATACGCAGTATTTT. Translation: CASSYGTSGRAIDTQYF.

The chain employs TRBV5-1 and TRBJ2-3; D gene unclear. Germline V gene data show CDR1 as SGHRS and CDR2 as YFSETQ. Trimming cost V 0 bases and J 0 bases, with 11 bases left between them. CDR3 length equals 16 residues. The chain's CDR3 is CASSLGVLESTDTQYF. CDR3 DNA: TGCGCCAGCAGCTTGGGGGTCCTGGAAAGCACAGATACGCAGTATTTT.

This clone was seen more than once but under ten times. The chain links TRBV6-6 to TRBJ1-5; no clear D. Per germline, CDR1 MNHNY and CDR2 SVGAGI (reference sequence). V was shortened by 0 bases and J by 6 bases, with 9 bases between the two germline ends. This CDR3 comprises 14 residues. CDR3 amino acids: CASSYSGEVQPQHF. The CDR3 nucleotides read TGTGCCAGCAGTTACTCGGGAGAGGTTCAGCCCCAGCATTTT.

This chain uses TRBV19 with TRBJ2-3; TRBD2 agrees at 7 bases. The V segment lost 5 bases and the J segment 3 bases; nucleotides outside the gene matches: 8. This CDR3 comprises 15 residues. Looked up from germline, CDR1 is LNHDA and CDR2 is SQIVND (reference sequence). As DNA, the CDR3 is TGTGCCAGTAGTCCATTAGCGGGCCGGACAGATACGCAGTATTTT. Its translation is CASSPLAGRTDTQYF. Full variable domain (rest looked up from reference TRBV19 and TRBJ2-3): DGGITQSPKYLFRKEGQNVTLSCEQNLNHDAMYWYRQDPGQGLRLIYYSQIVNDFQKGDIAEGYSVSREKKESFPLTVTSAQKNPTAFYLCASSPLAGRTDTQYFGPGTRLTVL.

The chain has TRBV5-1 and TRBJ2-1; D possibly corresponds to TRBD2 (6 bases). V was clipped by 1 base and J by 10 bases, with 18 bases between them. Germline V gene lookup returns CDR1 SGHRS and CDR2 YFSETQ. The CDR3 spans 15 residues. The CDR3 region has the DNA TGCGCCAGCAGCTTGACGGGACTGATTCGTTTGGAGCAGTTCTTC. It codes for CASSLTGLIRLEQFF.

This clone was picked up one time. The V call is TRBV28, the J call TRBJ1-1; 10 nucleotides match TRBD1. Trimming removed 6 bases from V and 4 bases from J; junction bases left unmatched: 8. Germline CDR1 is MDHEN and CDR2 is SYDVKM. The CDR3 runs 15 residues. The CDR3 spells CASRLGTGVTTEAFF. In DNA, the CDR3 is TGTGCCAGCAGACTCGGGACAGGGGTGACCACTGAAGCTTTCTTT.

The chain carries TRBV28 and TRBJ2-7; TRBD1 matches at 9 bases. CDR3 length equals 14 residues. Trimming cost V 6 bases and J 6 bases; bases outside gene matches: 9. Germline V lookup: CDR1 MDHEN, CDR2 SYDVKM. The CDR3 sequence: CASSRGQGFREQYF. The CDR3 bases are TGTGCCAGCAGCCGGGGACAGGGTTTCCGCGAGCAGTACTTC.

The chain uses TRBV2 and TRBJ2-2; tentatively, D is TRBD2 (6 bases). Between the trimmed V and J ends, which lost 6 bases and 0 bases, there was a span of 14 bases. The CDR3 has 16 amino acids. CDR1 is SNHLY, CDR2 FYNNEI, per germline. The CDR3 DNA sequence: TGTGCCAGCAGGGATACTGGCGGGGCGAACACCGGGGAGCTGTTTTTT. Amino acids: CASRDTGGANTGELFF. The full variable domain, rest sourced from reference TRBV2 and TRBJ2-2, is EPEVTQTPSHQVTQMGQEVILRCVPISNHLYFYWYRQILGQKVEFLVSFYNNEISEKSEIFDDQFSVERPDGSNFTLKIRSTKLEDSAMYFCASRDTGGANTGELFFGEGSRLTVL.

This clone was recorded a few times. The rearrangement joins TRBV11-2 to TRBJ2-7; possibly TRBD2 for D (5 bases). CDR3 length: 16 residues. Germline V CDR1 and CDR2: SGHAT, FQNNGV. Trimming removed 1 base from V and 0 bases from J, with 13 bases in between. The DNA of the CDR3 is TGTGCCAGCAGCTTAGTTTTAATGGGGAGCTCCTACGAGCAGTACTTC. Translation gives CASSLVLMGSSYEQYF. The full variable domain, its missing parts supplied by reference TRBV11-2 and TRBJ2-7, is EAGVAQSPRYKIIEKRQSVAFWCNPISGHATLYWYQQILGQGPKLLIQFQNNGVVDDSQLPKDRFSAERLKGVDSTLKIQPAKLEDSAVYLCASSLVLMGSSYEQYFGPGTRLTVT.

The chain combines TRBV4-1 with TRBJ1-4; D remains unclear. The CDR3 runs 15 residues. Germline loops: CDR1 MGHRA, CDR2 YSYEKL. V was cut by 6 bases and J by 6 bases, with 17 bases left in between. The CDR3 here is CASRNPPEGYEKLFF. In DNA form, the CDR3 reads TGCGCCAGCAGGAATCCACCGGAAGGCTATGAAAAACTGTTTTTT.

The chain has TRBV5-3 and TRBJ2-4; possibly TRBD2 for D (5 bases). TRBV5-3 is an ORF; its function is uncertain. V shed 4 bases and J shed 0 bases, with 8 bases lying between them. This CDR3 has 14 residues. CDR3 loop: CARSRRGAKNIQYF. The CDR3 DNA reads as TGTGCCAGAAGCCGCCGGGGAGCCAAAAACATTCAGTACTTC.

This chain connects TRBV30 to TRBJ1-5; 10 bases align to TRBD1. CDR1 is GTSNPN, CDR2 SVGIG, per germline (reference sequence). The length of the CDR3 is 15 residues. V lost 0 bases, J lost 4 bases, and 3 bases stayed unmatched. CDR3 protein: CAWSVGTGVNQPQHF. The CDR3 DNA reads as TGTGCCTGGAGTGTCGGGACAGGGGTTAATCAGCCCCAGCATTTT.

The chain uses TRBV29-1 and TRBJ2-7; TRBD2 aligns across 7 bases. The CDR3 consists of 13 residues. Germline CDR1 reads SQVTM; CDR2 reads ANQGSEA. Trimming took 6 bases from V and 0 from J; bases not matched to a gene: 5. The CDR3 loop reads CSVRLAPSYEQYF. In DNA, the CDR3 is TGCAGCGTACGACTAGCCCCCTCCTACGAGCAGTACTTC.

The chain carries TRBV11-3 and TRBJ2-1; D may be TRBD2 (7 bases). Trimming cost V 1 base and J 7 bases, with 17 bases left between them. The CDR3 loop spans 16 amino acids. Germline V gene sequence: CDR1 SGHNT, CDR2 YENEEA. CDR3 DNA sequence: TGTGCCAGCAGCTTAGGGGTCAGGGCGGGGGCAAATGAGCAGTTCTTC. Its translation is CASSLGVRAGANEQFF.

This clone was recorded a few times. The V and J genes are TRBV7-9 and TRBJ1-2; tentative D call: TRBD1 (5 bases). The CDR3 extends over 15 amino acids. Germline CDR1 and CDR2: SEHNR and FQNEAQ (reference sequence). V dropped 5 bases and J dropped 2 bases, with 15 bases sitting between them. Here the CDR3 reads CASSPQGGVNYGYTF. The CDR3 DNA reads TGTGCCAGCAGCCCTCAGGGCGGAGTGAACTATGGCTACACCTTC.

This clone was counted once. This chain connects TRBV19 to TRBJ1-1, with D possibly matching TRBD1 (5 bases). The germline V gene encodes CDR1 LNHDA and CDR2 SQIVND (reference sequence). CDR3 length: 18 residues. Trimming left V 10 bases short and J 0 bases short, with 27 bases between. The CDR3 sequence is CATRQRPGTEHMNTEAFF. The DNA for the CDR3 is TGTGCCACCCGGCAGCGGCCCGGGACTGAACATATGAACACTGAAGCTTTCTTT.

V usage is TRBV9 and J usage is TRBJ2-1, with D possibly being TRBD1 (6 bases). Trimming removed 3 bases from V and 5 bases from J, with 9 bases in between. Per the germline V gene, CDR1 is SGDLS and CDR2 is YYNGEE. This CDR3 comprises 13 residues. This chain's CDR3 is CASSARTDNEQFF. The DNA of the CDR3 is TGTGCCAGCAGCGCCAGGACAGACAATGAGCAGTTCTTC. Complete variable domain (other parts from reference TRBV9 and TRBJ2-1): DSGVTQTPKHLITATGQRVTLRCSPRSGDLSVYWYQQSLDQGLQFLIQYYNGEERAKGNILERFSAQQFPDLHSELNLSSLELGDSALYFCASSARTDNEQFFGPGTRLTVL.

This clone was seen a few times. The chain employs TRBV7-3 and TRBJ2-1; D is possibly TRBD1 or TRBD2 (5 bases each). Trimming removed 5 bases at V and 8 bases at J, with 7 bases between. The germline V gene has CDR1 SGHTA and CDR2 FQGTGA. This CDR3 contains 11 residues. CDR3: CASSRGDEQFF. DNA of the CDR3: TGTGCCAGCAGCCGAGGGGATGAGCAGTTCTTC.

The rearrangement links TRBV28 to TRBJ1-2; 8 nucleotides line up with TRBD1. Germline loops: CDR1 MDHEN, CDR2 SYDVKM. The junction had 7 bases not matched to a gene; V was cut back by 3 bases and J by 4 bases. This CDR3 is 15 amino acids long. Written as DNA, the CDR3 is TGTGCCAGCAGTTTCGGGACAGGAGAAACCTATGGCTACACCTTC. Amino acids: CASSFGTGETYGYTF.

V is TRBV27 and J is TRBJ2-7; D may be TRBD1 (6 bases). This CDR3 has 13 residues. V was pared by 0 bases and J by 3 bases, with 6 bases between. Per the germline V gene, CDR1 is MNHEY and CDR2 is SMNVEV (reference sequence). This CDR3 is CASSLSDSYEQYF. The CDR3 nucleotides read TGTGCCAGCAGTTTATCGGACAGCTACGAGCAGTACTTC.

J is TRBJ2-2 and V is TRBV30; TRBD1 matches at 8 bases. V was pared by 3 bases and J by 6 bases, with 0 bases of the junction left unmatched. The germline gives CDR1 GTSNPN, CDR2 SVGIG (reference sequence). The CDR3 is 12 residues long. The CDR3 loop reads CAWRQGAGELFF. The CDR3 DNA reads TGTGCCTGGAGACAGGGGGCCGGGGAGCTGTTTTTT. Full variable domain (missing parts from reference TRBV30 and TRBJ2-2): SQTIHQWPATLVQPVGSPLSLECTVEGTSNPNLYWYRQAAGRGLQLLFYSVGIGQISSEVPQNLSASRPQDRQFILSSKKLLLSDSGFYLCAWRQGAGELFFGEGSRLTVL.

Remarks on this clone: Sequence at one end of the junction differs from germline and may be a read error. The rearrangement uses TRBV11-2 and TRBJ2-7; D gene uncertain. The length of the CDR3 is 15 residues. Germline V gene sequence: CDR1 SGHAT, CDR2 FQNNGV. The CDR3 DNA is TGTGCCAGTAGCTTAGTCATTGGCTTTAACTACGAGCAGTACTTC. Translated, it gives CASSLVIGFNYEQYF.